This TCR beta chain was sequenced for a study of cytomegalovirus exposure and HLA in healthy donors. Study details: A data release that came early held roughly 80 million unique TCRs from HLA-typed donors. Points from the study as a whole: In a later analysis, productive TCRs from donors in an Asian-associated ancestry cluster reportedly carried fewer N-insertions than the cohort mean. Per a later analysis, HLA-associated TCR beta chains showed more clonal expansion than other, equally common TCR beta chains.

Healthy donors of bone marrow made up the group. The PCR employed 60 Vbeta primers together with 13 Jbeta primers. TCRdb's copy holds only in-frame clones and misses some; the assay was immunoSEQ multiplex PCR. The sample has around 120,000 clones, over 80% seen once. V gave up 5 bases and J gave up 4 bases; unmatched junction bases: 11. The germline V gene encodes CDR1 LNHDA and CDR2 SQIVND (reference sequence). This CDR3 is 16 amino acids long. With respect to this clone: The antigen is not known.

The rearrangement uses TRBV19 and TRBJ1-1; TRBD1 matches at 9 bases. The sample was PBMCs. This receptor was taken from a man over 45 in good health and CMV-seronegative. CDR3 nucleotide sequence: TGTGCCAGTAGTGCAAGAGTATTGACAGGGGGCACTGAAGCTTTCTTT. It specifies CASSARVLTGGTEAFF.